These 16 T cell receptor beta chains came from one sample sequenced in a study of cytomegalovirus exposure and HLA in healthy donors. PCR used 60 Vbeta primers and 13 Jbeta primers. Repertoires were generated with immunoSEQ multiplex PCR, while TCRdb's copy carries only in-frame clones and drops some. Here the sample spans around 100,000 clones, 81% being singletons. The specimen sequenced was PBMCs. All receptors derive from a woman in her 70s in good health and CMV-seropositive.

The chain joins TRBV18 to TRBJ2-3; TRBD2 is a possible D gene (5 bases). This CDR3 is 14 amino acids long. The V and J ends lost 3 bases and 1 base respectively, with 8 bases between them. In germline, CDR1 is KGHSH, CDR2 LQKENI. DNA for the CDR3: TGTGCCAGCTCACCGGGGAGTGGCACAGATACGCAGTATTTT. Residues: CASSPGSGTDTQYF.

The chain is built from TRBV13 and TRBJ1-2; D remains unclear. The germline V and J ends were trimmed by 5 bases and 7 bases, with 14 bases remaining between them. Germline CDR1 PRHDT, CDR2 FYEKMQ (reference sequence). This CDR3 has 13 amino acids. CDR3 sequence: CASSPQSGGGYTF. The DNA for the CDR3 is TGTGCCAGCAGCCCCCAATCCGGTGGTGGCTACACCTTC. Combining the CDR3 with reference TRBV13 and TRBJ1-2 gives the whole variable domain AAGVIQSPRHLIKEKRETATLKCYPIPRHDTVYWYQQGPGQDPQFLISFYEKMQSDKGSIPDRFSAQQFSDYHSELNMSSLELGDSALYFCASSPQSGGGYTFGSGTRLTVV.

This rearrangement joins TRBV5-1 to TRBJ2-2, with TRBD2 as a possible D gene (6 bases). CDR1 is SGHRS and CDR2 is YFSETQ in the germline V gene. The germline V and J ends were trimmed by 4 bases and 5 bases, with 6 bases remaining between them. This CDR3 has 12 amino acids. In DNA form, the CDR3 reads TGCGCCAGCAGCCGGGGGACCGGGGAGCTGTTTTTT. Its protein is CASSRGTGELFF.

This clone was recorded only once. DNA of the CDR3: TGCGCCAGCAGCCAAGGACAGGGTGGCGAGCAGTACTTC. This gives the protein CASSQGQGGEQYF. The chain couples TRBV4-3 to TRBJ2-7; TRBD1 aligns across 7 bases. With 1 base clipped from V and 6 bases from J, the junction kept 3 bases outside the gene matches. The CDR3 totals 13 residues. Germline V lookup: CDR1 LGHNA, CDR2 YSLEER.

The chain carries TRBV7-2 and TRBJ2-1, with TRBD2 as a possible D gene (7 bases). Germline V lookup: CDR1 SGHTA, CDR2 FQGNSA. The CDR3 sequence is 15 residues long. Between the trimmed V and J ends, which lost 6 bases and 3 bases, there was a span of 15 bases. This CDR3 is CASSLGGANYNEQFF. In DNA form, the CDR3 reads TGTGCCAGCAGTCTAGGGGGGGCCAACTACAATGAGCAGTTCTTC.

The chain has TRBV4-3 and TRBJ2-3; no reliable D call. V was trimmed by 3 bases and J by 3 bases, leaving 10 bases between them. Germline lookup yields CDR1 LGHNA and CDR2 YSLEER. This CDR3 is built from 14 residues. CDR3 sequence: CASSHDLGTDTQYF. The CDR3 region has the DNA TGCGCCAGCAGCCATGACCTAGGTACAGATACGCAGTATTTT.

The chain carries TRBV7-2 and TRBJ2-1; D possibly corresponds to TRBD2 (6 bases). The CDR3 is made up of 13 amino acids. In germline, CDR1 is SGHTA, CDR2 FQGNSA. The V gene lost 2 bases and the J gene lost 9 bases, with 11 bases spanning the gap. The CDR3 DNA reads TGTGCCAGCAGCTTATTTGAGGGAGGTGAGCAGTTCTTC. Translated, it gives CASSLFEGGEQFF.

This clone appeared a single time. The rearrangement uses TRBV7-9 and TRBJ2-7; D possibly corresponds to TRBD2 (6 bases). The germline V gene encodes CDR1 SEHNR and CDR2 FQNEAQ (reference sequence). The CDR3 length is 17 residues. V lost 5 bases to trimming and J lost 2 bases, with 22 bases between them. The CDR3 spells CASSVIGSGGQAYEQYF. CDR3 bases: TGTGCCAGCAGCGTTATTGGTAGCGGAGGCCAAGCCTACGAGCAGTACTTC.

For the CDR3, the DNA is TGTGCCAGCAGTTTAAGGACAGGGAACACTGAAGCTTTCTTT. Amino acids: CASSLRTGNTEAFF. The gene calls are TRBV28 and TRBJ1-1; 7 bases match TRBD1. Losses at the gene ends were 2 bases for V and 1 base for J; bases not matched to a gene: 1. The CDR3 has 14 residues. CDR1 and CDR2 (germline): MDHEN, SYDVKM.

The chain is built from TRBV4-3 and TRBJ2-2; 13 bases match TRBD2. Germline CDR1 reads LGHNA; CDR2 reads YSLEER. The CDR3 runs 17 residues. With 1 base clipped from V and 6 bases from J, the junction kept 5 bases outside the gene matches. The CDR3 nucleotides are TGCGCCAGCAGCCAAGTTATAACTAGCGGGGGGGCCGGGGAGCTGTTTTTT. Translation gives CASSQVITSGGAGELFF.

In DNA form, the CDR3 reads TGTGCCAGCTCACCTGTGCCGGGAACAGATACGCAGTATTTT. This gives the protein CASSPVPGTDTQYF. The V gene is TRBV18, the J gene TRBJ2-3, with a tentative D call TRBD2 (5 bases). The CDR3 loop spans 14 amino acids. The germline V and J ends were trimmed by 3 bases and 3 bases, with 10 bases remaining between them. The germline V gene encodes CDR1 KGHSH and CDR2 LQKENI.

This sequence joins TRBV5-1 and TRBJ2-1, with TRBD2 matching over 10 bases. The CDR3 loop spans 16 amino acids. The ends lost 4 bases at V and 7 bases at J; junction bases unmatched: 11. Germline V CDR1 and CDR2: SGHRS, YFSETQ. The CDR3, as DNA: TGCGCCAGCAGCGGGCTAGCGGGGGCCGGGGGGAATGAGCAGTTCTTC. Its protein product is CASSGLAGAGGNEQFF. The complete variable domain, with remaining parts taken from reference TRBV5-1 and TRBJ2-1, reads KAGVTQTPRYLIKTRGQQVTLSCSPISGHRSVSWYQQTPGQGLQFLFEYFSETQRNKGNFPGRFSGRQFSNSRSEMNVSTLELGDSALYLCASSGLAGAGGNEQFFGPGTRLTVL.

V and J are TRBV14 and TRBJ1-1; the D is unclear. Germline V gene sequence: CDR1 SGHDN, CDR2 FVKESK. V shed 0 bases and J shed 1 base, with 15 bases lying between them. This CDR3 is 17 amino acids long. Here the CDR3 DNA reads TGTGCCAGCAGCCAAGAAATAGGTCAGGCTTCGAACACTGAAGCTTTCTTT. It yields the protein CASSQEIGQASNTEAFF.

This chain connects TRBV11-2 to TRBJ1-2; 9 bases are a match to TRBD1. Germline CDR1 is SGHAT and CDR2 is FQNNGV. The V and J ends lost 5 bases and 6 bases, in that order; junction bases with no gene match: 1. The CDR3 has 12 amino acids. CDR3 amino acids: CASSRTGDGYTF. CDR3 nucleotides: TGTGCCAGCAGCCGGACAGGGGATGGCTACACCTTC.

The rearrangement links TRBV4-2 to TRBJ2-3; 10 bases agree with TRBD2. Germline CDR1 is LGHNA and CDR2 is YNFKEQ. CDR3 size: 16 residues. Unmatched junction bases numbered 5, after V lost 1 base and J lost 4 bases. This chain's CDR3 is CASSQGGLATSDTQYF. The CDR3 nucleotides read TGTGCCAGCAGCCAAGGGGGACTAGCGACATCAGATACGCAGTATTTT.

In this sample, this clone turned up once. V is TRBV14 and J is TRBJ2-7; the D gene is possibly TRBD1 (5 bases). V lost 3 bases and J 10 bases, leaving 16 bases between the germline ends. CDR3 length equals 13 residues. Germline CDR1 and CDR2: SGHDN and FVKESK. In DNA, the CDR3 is TGTGCCAGCAGCCAGCTACCCCAGGGAATCCAGTACTTC. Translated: CASSQLPQGIQYF.